This T cell receptor (beta chain) was obtained from a study of blood T cell repertoires in COVID-19. As for the study in general: PBMCs, B-cell-depleted T cells, or T cells were the source of the cDNA or gDNA that made up the material.

The CDR3 extends over 14 amino acids. The junction had 3 bases not matched to a gene; V was cut back by 5 bases and J by 2 bases. The germline V gene encodes CDR1 LNHDA and CDR2 SQIVND (reference sequence). Profiling relied on immunoSEQ multiplex PCR, and the TCRdb table lists in-frame clones only, not all of them. This table has about 90,000 clones, about 89% appearing once. V and J are TRBV19 and TRBJ1-1, with TRBD1 matching 9 bases. The origin of this receptor is a man between 50 and 59 years old with COVID-19, enrolled during active disease. Specimen: peripheral blood. The CDR3 sequence: CASSVTGGNTEAFF. The CDR3 DNA sequence: TGTGCCAGTAGTGTGACAGGGGGTAACACTGAAGCTTTCTTT.